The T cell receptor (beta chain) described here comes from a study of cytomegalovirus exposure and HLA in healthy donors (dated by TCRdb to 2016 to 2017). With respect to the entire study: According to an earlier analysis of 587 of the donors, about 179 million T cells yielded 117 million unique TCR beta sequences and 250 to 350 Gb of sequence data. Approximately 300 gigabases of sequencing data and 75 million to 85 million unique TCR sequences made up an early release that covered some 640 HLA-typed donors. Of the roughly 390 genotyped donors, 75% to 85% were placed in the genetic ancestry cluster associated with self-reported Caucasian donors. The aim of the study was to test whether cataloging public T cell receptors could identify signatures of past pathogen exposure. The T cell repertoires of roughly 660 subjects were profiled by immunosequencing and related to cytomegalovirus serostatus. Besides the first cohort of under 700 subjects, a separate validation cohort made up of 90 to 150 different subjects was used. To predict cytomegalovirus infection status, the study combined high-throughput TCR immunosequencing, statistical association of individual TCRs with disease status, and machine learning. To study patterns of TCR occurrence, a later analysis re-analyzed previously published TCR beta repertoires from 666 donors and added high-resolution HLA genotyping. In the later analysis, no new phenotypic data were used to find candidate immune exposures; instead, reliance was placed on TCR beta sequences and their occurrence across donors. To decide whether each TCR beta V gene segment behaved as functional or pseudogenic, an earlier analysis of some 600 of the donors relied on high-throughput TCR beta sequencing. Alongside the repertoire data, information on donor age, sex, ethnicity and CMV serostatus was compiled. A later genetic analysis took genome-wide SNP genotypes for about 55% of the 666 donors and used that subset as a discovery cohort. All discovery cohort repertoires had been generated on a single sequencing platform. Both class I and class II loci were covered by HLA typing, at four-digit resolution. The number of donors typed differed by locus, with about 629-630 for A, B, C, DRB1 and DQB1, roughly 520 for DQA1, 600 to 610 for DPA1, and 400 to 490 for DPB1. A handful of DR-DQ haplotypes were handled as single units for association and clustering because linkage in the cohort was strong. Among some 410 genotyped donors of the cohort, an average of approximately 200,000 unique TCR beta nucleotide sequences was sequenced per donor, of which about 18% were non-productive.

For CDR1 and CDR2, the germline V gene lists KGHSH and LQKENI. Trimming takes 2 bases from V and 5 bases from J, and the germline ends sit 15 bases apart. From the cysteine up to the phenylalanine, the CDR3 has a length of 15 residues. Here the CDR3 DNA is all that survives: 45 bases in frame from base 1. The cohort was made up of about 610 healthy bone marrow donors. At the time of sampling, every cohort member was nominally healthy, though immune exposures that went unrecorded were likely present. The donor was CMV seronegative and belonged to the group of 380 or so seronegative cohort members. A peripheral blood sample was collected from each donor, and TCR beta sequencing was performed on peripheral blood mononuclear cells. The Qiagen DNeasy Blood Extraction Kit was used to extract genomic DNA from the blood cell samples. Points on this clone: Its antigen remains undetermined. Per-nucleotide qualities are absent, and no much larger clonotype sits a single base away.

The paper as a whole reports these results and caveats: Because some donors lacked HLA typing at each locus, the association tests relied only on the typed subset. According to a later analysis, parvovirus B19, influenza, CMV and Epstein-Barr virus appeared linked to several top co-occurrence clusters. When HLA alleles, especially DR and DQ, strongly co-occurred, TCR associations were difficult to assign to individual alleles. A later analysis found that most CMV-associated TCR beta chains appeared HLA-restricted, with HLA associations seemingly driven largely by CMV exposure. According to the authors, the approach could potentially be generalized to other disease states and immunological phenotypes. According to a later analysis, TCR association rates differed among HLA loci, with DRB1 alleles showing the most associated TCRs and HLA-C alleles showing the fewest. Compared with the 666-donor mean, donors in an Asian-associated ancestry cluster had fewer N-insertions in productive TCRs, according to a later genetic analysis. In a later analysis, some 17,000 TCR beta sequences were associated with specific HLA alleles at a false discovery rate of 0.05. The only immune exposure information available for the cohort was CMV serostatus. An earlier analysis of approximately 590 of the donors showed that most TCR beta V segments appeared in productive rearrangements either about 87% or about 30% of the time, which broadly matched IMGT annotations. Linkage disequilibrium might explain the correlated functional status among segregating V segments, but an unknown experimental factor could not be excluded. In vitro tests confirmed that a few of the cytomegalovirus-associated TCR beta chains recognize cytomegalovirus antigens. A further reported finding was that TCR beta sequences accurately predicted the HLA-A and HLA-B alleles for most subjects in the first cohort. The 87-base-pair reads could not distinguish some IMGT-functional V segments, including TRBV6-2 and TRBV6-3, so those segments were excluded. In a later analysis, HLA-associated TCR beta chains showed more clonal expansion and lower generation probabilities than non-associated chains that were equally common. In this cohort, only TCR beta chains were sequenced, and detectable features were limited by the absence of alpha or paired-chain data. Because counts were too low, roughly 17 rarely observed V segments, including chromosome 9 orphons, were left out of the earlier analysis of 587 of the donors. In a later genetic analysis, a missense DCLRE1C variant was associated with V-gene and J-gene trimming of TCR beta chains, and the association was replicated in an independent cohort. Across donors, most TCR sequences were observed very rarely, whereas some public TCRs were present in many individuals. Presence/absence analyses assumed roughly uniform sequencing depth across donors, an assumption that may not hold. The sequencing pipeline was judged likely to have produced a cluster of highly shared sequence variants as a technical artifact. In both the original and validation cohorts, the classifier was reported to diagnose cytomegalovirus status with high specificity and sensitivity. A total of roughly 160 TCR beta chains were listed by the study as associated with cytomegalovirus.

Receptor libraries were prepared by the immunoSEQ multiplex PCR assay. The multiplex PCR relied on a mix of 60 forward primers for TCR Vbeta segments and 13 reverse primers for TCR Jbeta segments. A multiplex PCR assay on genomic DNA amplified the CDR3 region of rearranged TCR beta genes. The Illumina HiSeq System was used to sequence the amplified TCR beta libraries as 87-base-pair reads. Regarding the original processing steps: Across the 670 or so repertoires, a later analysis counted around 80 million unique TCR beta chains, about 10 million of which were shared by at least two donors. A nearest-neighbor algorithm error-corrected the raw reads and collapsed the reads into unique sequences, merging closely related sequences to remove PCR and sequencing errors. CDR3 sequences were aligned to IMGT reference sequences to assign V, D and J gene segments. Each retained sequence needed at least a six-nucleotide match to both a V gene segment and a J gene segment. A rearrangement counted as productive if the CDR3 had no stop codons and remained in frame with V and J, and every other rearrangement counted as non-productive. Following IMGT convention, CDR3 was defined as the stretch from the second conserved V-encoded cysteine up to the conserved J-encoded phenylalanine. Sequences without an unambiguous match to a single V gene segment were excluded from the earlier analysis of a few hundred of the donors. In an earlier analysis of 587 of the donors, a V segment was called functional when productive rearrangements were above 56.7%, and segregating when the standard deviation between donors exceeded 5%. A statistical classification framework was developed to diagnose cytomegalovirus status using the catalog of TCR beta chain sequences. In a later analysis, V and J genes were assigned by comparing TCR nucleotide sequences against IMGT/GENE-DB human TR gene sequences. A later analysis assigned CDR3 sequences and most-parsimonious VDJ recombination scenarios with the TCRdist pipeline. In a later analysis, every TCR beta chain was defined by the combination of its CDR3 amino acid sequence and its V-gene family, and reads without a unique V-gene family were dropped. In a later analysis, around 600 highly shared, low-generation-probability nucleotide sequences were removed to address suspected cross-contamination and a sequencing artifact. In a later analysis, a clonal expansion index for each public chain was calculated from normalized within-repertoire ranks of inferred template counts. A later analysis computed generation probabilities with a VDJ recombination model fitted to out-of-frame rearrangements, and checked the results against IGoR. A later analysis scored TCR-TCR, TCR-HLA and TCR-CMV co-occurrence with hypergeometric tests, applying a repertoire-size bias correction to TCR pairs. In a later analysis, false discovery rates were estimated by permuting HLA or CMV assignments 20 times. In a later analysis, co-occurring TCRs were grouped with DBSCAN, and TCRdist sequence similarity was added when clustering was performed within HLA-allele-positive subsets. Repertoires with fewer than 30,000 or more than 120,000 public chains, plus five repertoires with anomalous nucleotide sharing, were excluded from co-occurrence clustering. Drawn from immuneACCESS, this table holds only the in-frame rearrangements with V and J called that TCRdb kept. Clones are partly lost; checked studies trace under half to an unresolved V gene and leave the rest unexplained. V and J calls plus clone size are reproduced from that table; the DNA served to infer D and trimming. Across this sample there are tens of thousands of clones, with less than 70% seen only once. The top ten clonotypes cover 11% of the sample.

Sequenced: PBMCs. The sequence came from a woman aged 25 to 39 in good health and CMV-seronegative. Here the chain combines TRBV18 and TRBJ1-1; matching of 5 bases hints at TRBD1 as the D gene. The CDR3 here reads CASSPDSTGVTEAFF. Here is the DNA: TGTGCCAGCTCACCAGACAGCACCGGTGTGACTGAAGCTTTCTTT.